Listed below are T cell receptor beta chains from one sample, sequenced in a study of T cells in Graves' hyperthyroidism and ophthalmopathy. MiXCR was run by TCRdb on the multiplex PCR reads, yielding one entry per CDR3 protein. This sample has around 340,000 distinct CDR3 sequences, with roughly 20% found just once. Material for sequencing was blood. The receptor set was obtained from a woman in her 50s with Graves' hyperthyroidism. Both conserved end residues are part of each CDR3. D genes are given only for firm matches. Only part of the rows carry a size: once, few, many, or a class if the clone is expanded.

TRBJ2-2 TRBV5-5 many TRBD2 CASSLLTSGGVNTGELFF TGTGCCAGCAGCTTGTTGACTAGCGGGGGGGTGAACACCGGGGAGCTGTTTTTT
TRBJ2-3 TRBV5-1 many NA CASSPSRGPTDTQYF TGCGCCAGCAGCCCTTCCCGGGGGCCCACAGATACGCAGTATTTT
TRBJ2-1 TRBV28 many NA CATLGALPYNEQFF TGTGCCACCCTAGGGGCACTACCCTACAATGAGCAGTTCTTC
TRBJ2-3 TRBV3-1 NA TRBD1 CASSQTGQGAKDTQYF TGTGCCAGCAGCCAAACTGGACAGGGGGCAAAGGATACGCAGTATTTT
TRBJ2-1 TRBV6-1 many TRBD2 CASSSGLAVSYNEQFF TGTGCCAGCAGTTCTGGACTAGCGGTGTCCTACAATGAGCAGTTCTTC
TRBJ2-3 TRBV6-1 NA TRBD2 CASSEREVAKQYF TGTGCCAGCAGTGAACGGGAGGTAGCCAAGCAGTATTTT
TRBJ1-2 TRBV18 many NA CASSPGSDRPGYTF TGTGCCAGCTCACCGGGTTCCGACAGGCCAGGCTACACCTTC
TRBJ1-2 TRBV2 many NA CASSDRGKSYGYTF TGTGCCAGCAGTGACAGGGGAAAGAGCTATGGCTACACCTTC
TRBJ2-6 TRBV19 NA NA CASSKGTQLSGANVLTF TGTGCCAGTAGTAAGGGGACGCAACTCTCTGGGGCCAACGTCCTGACTTTC
TRBJ2-6 TRBV7-3 NA NA CASSRGISGANVLTF TGTGCCAGCAGCCGCGGGATCTCTGGGGCCAACGTCCTGACTTTC
TRBJ1-3 TRBV5-6 many TRBD1 CASSFGQGYSGNTIYF TGTGCCAGCAGCTTCGGACAGGGGTATTCTGGAAACACCATATATTTT
TRBJ2-7 TRBV7-3 many TRBD1 CASSLTGGGEQYF TGTGCCAGCAGCCTCACAGGGGGTGGGGAGCAGTACTTC
TRBJ2-1 TRBV25-1 NA TRBD2 CASSEGEVAGVRQFF TGTGCCAGCAGTGAAGGGGAAGTAGCGGGAGTAAGGCAGTTCTTC
TRBJ2-7 TRBV20-1 few NA CSARDFLHRDSYEQYF TGCAGTGCTAGAGATTTTCTGCACAGGGACTCCTACGAGCAGTACTTC
TRBJ2-1 TRBV2 NA NA CASKVGPYNEQFF TGTGCCAGCAAGGTAGGACCTTACAATGAGCAGTTCTTC
TRBJ2-1 TRBV20-1 many TRBD2 CSATRTSGNYNEQFF TGCAGTGCTACGAGGACTAGCGGGAACTACAATGAGCAGTTCTTC
TRBJ2-3 TRBV3-1 NA TRBD1 CASSHDRDATQYF TGTGCCAGCAGCCACGACAGGGATGCTACGCAGTATTTT
TRBJ2-3 TRBV6-2/TRBV6-3 NA NA CASSYGGGSTDTQYF TGTGCCAGCAGTTACGGGGGCGGAAGCACAGATACGCAGTATTTT
TRBJ2-2 TRBV24-1 NA NA CATSDSLARGTGELFF TGTGCCACCAGTGATTCCCTCGCACGGGGCACCGGGGAGCTGTTTTTT
TRBJ1-2 TRBV25-1 few NA CASSDIQGGGANYGYTF TGTGCCAGCAGTGACATACAGGGTGGGGGAGCTAACTATGGCTACACCTTC
TRBJ2-1 TRBV28 many NA CASSLYYNEQFF TGTGCCAGCAGCCTCTACTACAATGAGCAGTTCTTC
TRBJ1-4 TRBV11-2 few NA CASSPATVEKLFF TGTGCCAGCAGCCCCGCCACGGTCGAAAAACTGTTTTTT
TRBJ1-1 TRBV2 many NA CASTQGEGTEAFF TGTGCCAGCACGCAGGGCGAGGGCACTGAAGCTTTCTTT
TRBJ2-1 TRBV7-9 few NA CASSPPQAAYNEQFF TGTGCCAGCAGCCCCCCCCAGGCGGCCTACAATGAGCAGTTCTTC
TRBJ2-5 TRBV20-1 NA NA CSAQYLETQYF TGCAGTGCCCAGTACCTGGAGACCCAGTACTTC
TRBJ1-1 TRBV7-8 many TRBD1 CASSLGQTRDTEAFF TGTGCCAGCAGCTTGGGACAGACGAGAGACACTGAAGCTTTCTTT
TRBJ1-1 TRBV4-1 many NA CASSHPSGRNTEAFF TGCGCCAGCAGCCATCCCTCAGGAAGAAACACTGAAGCTTTCTTT